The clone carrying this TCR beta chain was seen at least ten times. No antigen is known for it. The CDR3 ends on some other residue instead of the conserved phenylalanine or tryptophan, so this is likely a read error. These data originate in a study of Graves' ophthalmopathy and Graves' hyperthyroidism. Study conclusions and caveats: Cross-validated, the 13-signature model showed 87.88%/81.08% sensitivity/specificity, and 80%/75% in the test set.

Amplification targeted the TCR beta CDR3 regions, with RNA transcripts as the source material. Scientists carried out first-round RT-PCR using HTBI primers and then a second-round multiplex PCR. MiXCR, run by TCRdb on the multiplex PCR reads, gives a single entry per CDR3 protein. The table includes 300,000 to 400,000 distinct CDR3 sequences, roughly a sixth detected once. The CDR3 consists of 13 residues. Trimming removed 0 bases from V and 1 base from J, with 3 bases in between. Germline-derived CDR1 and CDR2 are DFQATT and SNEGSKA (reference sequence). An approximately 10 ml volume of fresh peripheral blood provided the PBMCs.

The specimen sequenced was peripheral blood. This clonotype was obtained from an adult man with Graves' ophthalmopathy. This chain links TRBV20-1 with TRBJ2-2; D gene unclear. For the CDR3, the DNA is TGCAGTGCTAGAGATGGGAACACCGGGGAGCTGTTTGTT. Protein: CSARDGNTGELFV.